This T cell receptor (beta chain) was sequenced during a study of cytomegalovirus exposure and HLA in healthy donors. Vbeta (60) and Jbeta (13) primers were used in the PCR. Produced via immunoSEQ multiplex PCR; TCRdb's table is partial and in-frame only. The sample has more than 150,000 clones, around 80% seen once; the top ten hold approximately 1.4%. The CDR3 has 14 amino acids. V lost 2 bases to trimming and J lost 4 bases, with 11 bases between them. Germline CDR1 SGHTA, CDR2 FQGNSA. This sequence joins TRBV7-2 and TRBJ2-5; D is possibly TRBD2 (6 bases). This sequence was found in a man between 18 and 35 years old in good health and CMV-seronegative. Source material: PBMCs. The CDR3 is CASSLLGGGETQYF. The CDR3 nucleotides read TGTGCCAGCAGCTTATTGGGGGGAGGAGAGACCCAGTACTTC.